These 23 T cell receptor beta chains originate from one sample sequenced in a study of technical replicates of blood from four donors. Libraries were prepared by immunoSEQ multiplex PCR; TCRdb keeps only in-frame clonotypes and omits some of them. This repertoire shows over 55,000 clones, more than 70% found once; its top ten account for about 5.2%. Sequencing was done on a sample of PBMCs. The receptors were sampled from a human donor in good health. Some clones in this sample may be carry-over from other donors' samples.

Here the CDR3 DNA reads TGTGCCAGCAGTTCACAGGGGCCAATCTATGGCTACACCTTC. Protein sequence: CASSSQGPIYGYTF. The chain combines TRBV2 with TRBJ1-2, with TRBD1 matching 7 bases. The CDR3 has 14 residues. After removal of 5 bases from V and 4 bases from J, the junction contained 7 bases not matched to a gene. CDR1 SNHLY and CDR2 FYNNEI come from the germline V gene.

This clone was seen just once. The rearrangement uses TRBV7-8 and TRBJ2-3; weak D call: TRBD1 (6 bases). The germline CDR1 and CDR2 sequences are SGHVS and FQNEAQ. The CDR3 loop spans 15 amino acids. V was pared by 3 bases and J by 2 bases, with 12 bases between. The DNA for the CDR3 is TGTGCCAGCAGCTTCTTGGGACAAGCCACAGATACGCAGTATTTT. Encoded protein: CASSFLGQATDTQYF. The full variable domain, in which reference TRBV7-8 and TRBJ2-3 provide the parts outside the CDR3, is GAGVSQSPRYKVAKRGQDVALRCDPISGHVSLFWYQQALGQGPEFLTYFQNEAQLDKSGLPSDRFFAERPEGSVSTLKIQRTQQEDSAVYLCASSFLGQATDTQYFGPGTRLTVL.

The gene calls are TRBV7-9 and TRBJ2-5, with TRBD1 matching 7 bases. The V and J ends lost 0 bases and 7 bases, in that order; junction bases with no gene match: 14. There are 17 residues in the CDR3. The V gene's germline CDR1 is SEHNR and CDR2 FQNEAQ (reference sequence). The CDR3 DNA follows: TGTGCCAGCAGCTTAGCAATGAAAGAACAGGGGCCAAGGACCCAGTACTTC. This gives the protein CASSLAMKEQGPRTQYF.

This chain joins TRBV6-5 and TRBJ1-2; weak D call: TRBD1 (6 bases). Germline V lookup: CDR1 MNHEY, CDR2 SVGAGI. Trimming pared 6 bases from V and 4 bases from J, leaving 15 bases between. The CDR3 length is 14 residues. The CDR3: CASSPPGETYGYTF. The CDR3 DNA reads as TGTGCCAGCAGCCCGCCAGGGGAGACCTATGGCTACACCTTC.

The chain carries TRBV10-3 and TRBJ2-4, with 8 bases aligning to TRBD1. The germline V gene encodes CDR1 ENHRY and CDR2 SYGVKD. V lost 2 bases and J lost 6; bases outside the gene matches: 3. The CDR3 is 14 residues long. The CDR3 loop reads CAISEPGTGNIQYF. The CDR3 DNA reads TGTGCCATCAGTGAGCCCGGGACAGGAAACATTCAGTACTTC.

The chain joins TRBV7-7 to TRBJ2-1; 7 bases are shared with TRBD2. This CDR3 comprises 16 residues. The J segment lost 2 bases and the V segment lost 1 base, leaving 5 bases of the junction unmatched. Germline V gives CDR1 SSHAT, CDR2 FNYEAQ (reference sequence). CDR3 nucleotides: TGTGCCAGCAGCTTAGGCGGGAGCCAACCCTACAATGAGCAGTTCTTC. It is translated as CASSLGGSQPYNEQFF.

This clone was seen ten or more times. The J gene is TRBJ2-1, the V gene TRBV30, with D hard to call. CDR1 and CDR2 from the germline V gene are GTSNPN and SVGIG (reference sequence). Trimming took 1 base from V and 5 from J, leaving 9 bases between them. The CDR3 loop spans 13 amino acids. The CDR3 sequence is CAWSGNSDNEQFF. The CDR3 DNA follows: TGTGCCTGGAGTGGTAACTCTGACAATGAGCAGTTCTTC. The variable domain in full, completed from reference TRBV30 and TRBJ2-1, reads SQTIHQWPATLVQPVGSPLSLECTVEGTSNPNLYWYRQAAGRGLQLLFYSVGIGQISSEVPQNLSASRPQDRQFILSSKKLLLSDSGFYLCAWSGNSDNEQFFGPGTRLTVL.

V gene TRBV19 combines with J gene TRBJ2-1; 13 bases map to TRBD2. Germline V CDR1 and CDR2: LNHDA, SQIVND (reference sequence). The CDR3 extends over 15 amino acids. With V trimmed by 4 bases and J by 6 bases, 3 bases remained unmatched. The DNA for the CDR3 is TGTGCCAGTAGTAAAAGGACTAGCGGGGGCAATGAGCAGTTCTTC. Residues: CASSKRTSGGNEQFF. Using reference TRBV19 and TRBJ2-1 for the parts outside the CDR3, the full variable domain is DGGITQSPKYLFRKEGQNVTLSCEQNLNHDAMYWYRQDPGQGLRLIYYSQIVNDFQKGDIAEGYSVSREKKESFPLTVTSAQKNPTAFYLCASSKRTSGGNEQFFGPGTRLTVL.

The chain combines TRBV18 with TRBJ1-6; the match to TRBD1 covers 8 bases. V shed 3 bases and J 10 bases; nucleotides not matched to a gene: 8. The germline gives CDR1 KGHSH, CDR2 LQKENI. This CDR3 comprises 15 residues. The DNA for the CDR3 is TGTGCCAGCTCACCTCTGACAGGGGTTGTCTCACCCCTCCACTTT. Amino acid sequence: CASSPLTGVVSPLHF.

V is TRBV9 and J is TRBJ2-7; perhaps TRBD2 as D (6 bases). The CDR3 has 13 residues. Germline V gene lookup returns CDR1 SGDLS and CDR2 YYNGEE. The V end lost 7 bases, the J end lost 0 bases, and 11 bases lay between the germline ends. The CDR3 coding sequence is TGTGCCAGCGGGCGCGGGGTCTCCTACGAGCAGTACTTC. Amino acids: CASGRGVSYEQYF.

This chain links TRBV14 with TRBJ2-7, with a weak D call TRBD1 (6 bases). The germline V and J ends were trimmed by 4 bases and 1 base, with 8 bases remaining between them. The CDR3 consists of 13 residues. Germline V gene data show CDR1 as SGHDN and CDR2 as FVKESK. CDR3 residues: CASSRGQSYEQYF. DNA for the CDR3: TGTGCCAGCAGCCGTGGACAGTCCTACGAGCAGTACTTC.

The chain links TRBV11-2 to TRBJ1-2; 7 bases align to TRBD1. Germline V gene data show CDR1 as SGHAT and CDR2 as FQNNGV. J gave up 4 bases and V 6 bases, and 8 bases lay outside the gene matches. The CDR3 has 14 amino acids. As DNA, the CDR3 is TGTGCCAGCAGGGTGCCGGGACAGCCCTATGGCTACACCTTC. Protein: CASRVPGQPYGYTF. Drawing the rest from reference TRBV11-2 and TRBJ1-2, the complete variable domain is EAGVAQSPRYKIIEKRQSVAFWCNPISGHATLYWYQQILGQGPKLLIQFQNNGVVDDSQLPKDRFSAERLKGVDSTLKIQPAKLEDSAVYLCASRVPGQPYGYTFGSGTRLTVV.

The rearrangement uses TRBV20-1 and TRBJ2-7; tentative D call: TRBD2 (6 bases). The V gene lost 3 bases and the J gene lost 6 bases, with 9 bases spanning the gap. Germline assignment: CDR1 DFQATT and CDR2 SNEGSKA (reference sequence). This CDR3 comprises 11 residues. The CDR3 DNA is TGCAGTGCTAGGGGCGGGGCCGAGCAGTACTTC. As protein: CSARGGAEQYF.

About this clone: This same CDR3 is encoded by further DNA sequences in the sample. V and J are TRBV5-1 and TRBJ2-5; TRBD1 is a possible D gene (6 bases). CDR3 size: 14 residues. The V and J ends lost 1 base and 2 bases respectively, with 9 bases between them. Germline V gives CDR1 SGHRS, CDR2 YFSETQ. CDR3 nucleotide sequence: TGCGCCAGCAGCTTGTTGACAGGACAAGAGACCCAGTACTTC. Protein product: CASSLLTGQETQYF.

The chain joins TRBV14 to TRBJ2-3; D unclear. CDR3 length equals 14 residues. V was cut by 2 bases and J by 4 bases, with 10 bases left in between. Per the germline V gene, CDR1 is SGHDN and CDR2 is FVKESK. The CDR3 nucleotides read TGTGCCAGCAGCCAATTACAGTCCTCAGATACGCAGTATTTT. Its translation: CASSQLQSSDTQYF. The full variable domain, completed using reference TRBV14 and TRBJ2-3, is EAGVTQFPSHSVIEKGQTVTLRCDPISGHDNLYWYRRVMGKEIKFLLHFVKESKQDESGMPNNRFLAERTGGTYSTLKVQPAELEDSGVYFCASSQLQSSDTQYFGPGTRLTVL.

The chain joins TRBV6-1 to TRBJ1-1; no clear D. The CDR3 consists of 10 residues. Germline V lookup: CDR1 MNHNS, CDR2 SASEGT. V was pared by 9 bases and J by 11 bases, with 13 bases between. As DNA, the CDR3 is TGTGCCAGGCCGTGGAGGGATGCTTTCTTT. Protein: CARPWRDAFF.

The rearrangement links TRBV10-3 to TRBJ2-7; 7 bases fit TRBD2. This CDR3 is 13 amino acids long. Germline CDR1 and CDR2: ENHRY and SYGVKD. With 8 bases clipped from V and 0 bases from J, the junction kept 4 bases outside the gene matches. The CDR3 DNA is TGTGCCATCCGGGGACTATCCTCCTACGAGCAGTACTTC. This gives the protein CAIRGLSSYEQYF.

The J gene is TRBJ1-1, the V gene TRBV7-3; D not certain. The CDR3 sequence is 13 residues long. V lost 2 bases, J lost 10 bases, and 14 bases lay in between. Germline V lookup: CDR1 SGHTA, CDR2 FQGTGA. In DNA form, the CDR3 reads TGTGCCAGCAGCTTATATGGGCGAGATGGAGCTTTCTTT. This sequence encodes CASSLYGRDGAFF.

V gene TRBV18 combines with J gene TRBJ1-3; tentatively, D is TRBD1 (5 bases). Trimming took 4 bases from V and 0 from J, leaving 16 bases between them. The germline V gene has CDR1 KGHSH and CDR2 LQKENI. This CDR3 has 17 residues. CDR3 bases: TGTGCCAGCTCACGGGAAAGCCGACAGAGCTCTGGAAACACCATATATTTT. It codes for CASSRESRQSSGNTIYF. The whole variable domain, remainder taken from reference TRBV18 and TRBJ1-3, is NAGVMQNPRHLVRRRGQEARLRCSPMKGHSHVYWYRQLPEEGLKFMVYLQKENIIDESGMPKERFSAEFPKEGPSILRIQQVVRGDSAAYFCASSRESRQSSGNTIYFGEGSWLTVV.

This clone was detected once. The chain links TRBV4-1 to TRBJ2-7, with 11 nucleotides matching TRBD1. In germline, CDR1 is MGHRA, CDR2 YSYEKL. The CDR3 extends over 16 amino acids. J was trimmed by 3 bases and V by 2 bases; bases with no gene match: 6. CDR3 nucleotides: TGCGCCAGCAGCCAACTAGGACAGGGGGCTTTCTACGAGCAGTACTTC. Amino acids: CASSQLGQGAFYEQYF.

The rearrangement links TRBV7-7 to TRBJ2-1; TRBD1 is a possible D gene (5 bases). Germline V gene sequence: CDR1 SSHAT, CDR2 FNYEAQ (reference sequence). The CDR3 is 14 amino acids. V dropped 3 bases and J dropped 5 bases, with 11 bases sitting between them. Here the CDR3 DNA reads TGTGCCAGCAGCTTGGGGCTTATTAACAATGAGCAGTTCTTC. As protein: CASSLGLINNEQFF. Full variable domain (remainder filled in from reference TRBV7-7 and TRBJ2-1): GAGVSQSPRYKVTKRGQDVTLRCDPISSHATLYWYQQALGQGPEFLTYFNYEAQPDKSGLPSDRFSAERPEGSISTLTIQRTEQRDSAMYRCASSLGLINNEQFFGPGTRLTVL.

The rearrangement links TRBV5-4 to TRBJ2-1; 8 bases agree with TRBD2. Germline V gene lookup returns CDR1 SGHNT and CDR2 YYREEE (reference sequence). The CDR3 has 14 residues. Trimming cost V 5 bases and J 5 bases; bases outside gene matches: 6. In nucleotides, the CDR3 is TGTGCCAGCAGTAGTCCCGGGGGGGACAATGAGCAGTTCTTC. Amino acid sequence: CASSSPGGDNEQFF.

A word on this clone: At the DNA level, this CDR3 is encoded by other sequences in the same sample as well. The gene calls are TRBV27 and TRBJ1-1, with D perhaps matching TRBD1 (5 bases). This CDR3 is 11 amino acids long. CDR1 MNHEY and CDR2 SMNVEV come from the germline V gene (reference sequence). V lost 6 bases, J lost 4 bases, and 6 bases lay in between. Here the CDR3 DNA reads TGTGCCAGCAGAAGGGGCACTGAAGCTTTCTTT. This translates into CASRRGTEAFF.